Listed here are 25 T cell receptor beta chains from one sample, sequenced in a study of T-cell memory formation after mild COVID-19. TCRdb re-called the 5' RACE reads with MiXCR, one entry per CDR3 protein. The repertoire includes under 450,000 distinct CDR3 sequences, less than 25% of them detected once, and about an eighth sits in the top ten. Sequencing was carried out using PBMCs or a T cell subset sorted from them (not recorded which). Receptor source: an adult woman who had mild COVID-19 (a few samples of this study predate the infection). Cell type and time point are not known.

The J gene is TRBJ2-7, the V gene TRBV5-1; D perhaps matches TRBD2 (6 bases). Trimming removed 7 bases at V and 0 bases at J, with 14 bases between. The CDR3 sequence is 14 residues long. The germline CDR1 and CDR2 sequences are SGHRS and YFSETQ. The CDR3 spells CASLEGPLSYEQYF. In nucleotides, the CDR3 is TGCGCCAGCTTGGAGGGACCGCTCTCCTACGAGCAGTACTTC.

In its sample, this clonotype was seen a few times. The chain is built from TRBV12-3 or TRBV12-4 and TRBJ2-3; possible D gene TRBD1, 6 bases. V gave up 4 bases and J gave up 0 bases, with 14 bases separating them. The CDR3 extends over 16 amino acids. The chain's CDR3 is CASSYTTGSSTDTQYF. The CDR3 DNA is TGTGCCAGCAGTTATACGACAGGCTCTAGCACAGATACGCAGTATTTT.

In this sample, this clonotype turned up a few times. CDR3 sequence reads: CASSLAGGASYNEQFF. The CDR3, as DNA: TGCGCCAGCAGCTTGGCCGGCGGAGCCTCCTACAATGAGCAGTTCTTC. The chain combines TRBV5-1 with TRBJ2-1; D gene ambiguous. Germline V CDR1 and CDR2: SGHRS, YFSETQ. Trimming took off 0 bases at V and 0 bases at J, with 10 bases between the two ends. The CDR3 runs 16 residues.

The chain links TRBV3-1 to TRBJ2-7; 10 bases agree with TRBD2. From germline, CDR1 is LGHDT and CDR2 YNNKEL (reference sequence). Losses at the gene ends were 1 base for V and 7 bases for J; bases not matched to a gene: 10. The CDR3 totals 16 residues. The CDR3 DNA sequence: TGTGCCAGCAGCCAAGTGACTAGCGGGCCAGGTGGGGAGCAGTACTTC. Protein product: CASSQVTSGPGGEQYF.

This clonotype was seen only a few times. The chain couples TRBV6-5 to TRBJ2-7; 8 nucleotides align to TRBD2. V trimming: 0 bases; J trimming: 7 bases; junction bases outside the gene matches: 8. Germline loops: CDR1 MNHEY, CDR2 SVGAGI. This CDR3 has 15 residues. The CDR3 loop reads CASSYSGGRLGEQYF. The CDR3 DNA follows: TGTGCCAGCAGTTACTCGGGCGGGAGGCTCGGGGAGCAGTACTTC.

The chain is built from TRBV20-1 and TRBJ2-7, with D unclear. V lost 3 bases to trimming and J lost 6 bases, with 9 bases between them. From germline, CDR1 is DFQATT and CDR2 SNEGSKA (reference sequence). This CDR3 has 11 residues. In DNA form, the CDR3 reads TGCAGTGCTAGTGGGCTAGGCGAGCAGTACTTC. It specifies CSASGLGEQYF.

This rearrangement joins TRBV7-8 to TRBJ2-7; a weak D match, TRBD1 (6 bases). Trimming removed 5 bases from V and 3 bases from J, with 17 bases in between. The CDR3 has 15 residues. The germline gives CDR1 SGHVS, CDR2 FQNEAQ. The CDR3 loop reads CASSPGRGGYYEQYF. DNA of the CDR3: TGTGCCAGCAGCCCAGGACGTGGGGGCTACTACGAGCAGTACTTC.

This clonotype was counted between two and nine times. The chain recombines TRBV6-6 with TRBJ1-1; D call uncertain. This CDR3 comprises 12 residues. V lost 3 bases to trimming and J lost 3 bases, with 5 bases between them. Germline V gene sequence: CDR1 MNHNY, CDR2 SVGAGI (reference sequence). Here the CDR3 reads CASSYRYTEAFF. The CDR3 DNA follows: TGTGCCAGCAGTTATCGGTACACTGAAGCTTTCTTT.

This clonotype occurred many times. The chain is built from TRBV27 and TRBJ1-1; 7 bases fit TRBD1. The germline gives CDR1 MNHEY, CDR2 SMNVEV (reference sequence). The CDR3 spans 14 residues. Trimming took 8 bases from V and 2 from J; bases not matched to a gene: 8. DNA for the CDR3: TGTGCCAGCGGCCGCCGGGACAGCAACACTGAAGCTTTCTTT. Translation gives CASGRRDSNTEAFF.

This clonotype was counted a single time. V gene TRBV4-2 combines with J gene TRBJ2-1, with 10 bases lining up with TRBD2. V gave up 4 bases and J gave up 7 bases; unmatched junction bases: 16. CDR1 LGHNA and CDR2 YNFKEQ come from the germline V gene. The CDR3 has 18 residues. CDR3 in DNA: TGTGCCAGCAGCCCCCGAGGAGGAGGAGCGGGGGGGCTAAATGAGCAGTTCTTC. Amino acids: CASSPRGGGAGGLNEQFF.

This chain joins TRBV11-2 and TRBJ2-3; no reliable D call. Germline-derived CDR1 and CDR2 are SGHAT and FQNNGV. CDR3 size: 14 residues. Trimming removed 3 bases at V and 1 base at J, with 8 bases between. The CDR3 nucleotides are TGTGCCAGCAGCTTTTGGGATGGCACAGATACGCAGTATTTT. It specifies CASSFWDGTDTQYF.

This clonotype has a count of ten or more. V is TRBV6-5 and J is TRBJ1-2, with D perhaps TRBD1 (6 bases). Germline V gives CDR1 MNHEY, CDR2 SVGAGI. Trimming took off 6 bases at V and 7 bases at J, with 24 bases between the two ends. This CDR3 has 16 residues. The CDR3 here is CASRAVQGMGVRGYTF. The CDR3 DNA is TGTGCCAGCAGGGCCGTACAGGGCATGGGGGTCCGTGGCTACACCTTC.

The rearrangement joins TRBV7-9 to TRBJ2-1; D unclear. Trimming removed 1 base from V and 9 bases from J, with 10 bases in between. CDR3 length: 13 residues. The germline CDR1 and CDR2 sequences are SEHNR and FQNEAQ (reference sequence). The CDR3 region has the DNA TGTGCCAGCAGCTTAGTAACCGACGGTGAGCAGTTCTTC. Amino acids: CASSLVTDGEQFF.

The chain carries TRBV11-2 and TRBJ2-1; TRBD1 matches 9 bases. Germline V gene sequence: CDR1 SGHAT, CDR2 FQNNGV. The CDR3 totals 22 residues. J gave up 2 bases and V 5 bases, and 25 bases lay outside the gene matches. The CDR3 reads CASSGRVKGTGKGGSTYNEQFF. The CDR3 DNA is TGTGCCAGCAGCGGCCGGGTTAAGGGGACAGGGAAGGGGGGAAGCACCTACAATGAGCAGTTCTTC.

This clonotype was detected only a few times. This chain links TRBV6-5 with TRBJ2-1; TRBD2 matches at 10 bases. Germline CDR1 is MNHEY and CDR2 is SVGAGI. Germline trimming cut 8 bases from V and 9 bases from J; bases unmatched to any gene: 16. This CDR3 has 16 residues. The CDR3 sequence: CASAGGAGGPSGEQFF. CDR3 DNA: TGTGCCAGCGCTGGGGGAGCGGGGGGGCCGTCGGGTGAGCAGTTCTTC.

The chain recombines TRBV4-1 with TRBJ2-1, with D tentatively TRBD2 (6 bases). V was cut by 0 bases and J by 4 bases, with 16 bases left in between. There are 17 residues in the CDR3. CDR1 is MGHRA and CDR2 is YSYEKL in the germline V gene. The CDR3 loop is CASSQDRGTSGYNEQFF. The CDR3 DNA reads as TGCGCCAGCAGCCAAGATCGAGGGACTTCGGGATACAATGAGCAGTTCTTC.

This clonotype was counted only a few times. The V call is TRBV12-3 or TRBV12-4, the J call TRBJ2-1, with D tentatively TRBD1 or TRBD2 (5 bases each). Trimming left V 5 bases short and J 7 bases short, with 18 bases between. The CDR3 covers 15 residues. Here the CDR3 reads CASSPRRGLRNEQFF. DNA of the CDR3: TGTGCCAGCAGTCCTCGCCGGGGCCTGCGGAATGAGCAGTTCTTC.

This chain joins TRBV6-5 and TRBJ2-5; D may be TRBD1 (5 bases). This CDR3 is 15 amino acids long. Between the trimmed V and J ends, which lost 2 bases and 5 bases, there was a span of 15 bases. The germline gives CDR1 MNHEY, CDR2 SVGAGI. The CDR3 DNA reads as TGTGCCAGCAGTTACGGGAACAGGTTGATGGAGACCCAGTACTTC. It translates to CASSYGNRLMETQYF.

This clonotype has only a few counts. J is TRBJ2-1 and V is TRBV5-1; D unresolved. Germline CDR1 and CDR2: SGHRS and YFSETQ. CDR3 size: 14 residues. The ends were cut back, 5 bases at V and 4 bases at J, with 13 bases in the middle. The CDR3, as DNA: TGCGCCAGCAGTGTCGGAACAGCTTACAATGAGCAGTTCTTC. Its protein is CASSVGTAYNEQFF.

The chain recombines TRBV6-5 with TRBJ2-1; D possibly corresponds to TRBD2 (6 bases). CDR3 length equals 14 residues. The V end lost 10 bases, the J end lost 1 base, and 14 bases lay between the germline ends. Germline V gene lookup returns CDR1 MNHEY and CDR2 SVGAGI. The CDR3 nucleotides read TGTGCCACGAGCGCGGGGATTTCCTACAATGAGCAGTTCTTC. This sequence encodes CATSAGISYNEQFF.

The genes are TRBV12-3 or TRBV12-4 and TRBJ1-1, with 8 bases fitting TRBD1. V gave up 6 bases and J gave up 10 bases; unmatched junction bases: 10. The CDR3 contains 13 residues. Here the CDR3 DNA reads TGTGCCAGCAGAGCCTCCGGGACAGGCGGAGCTTTCTTT. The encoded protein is CASRASGTGGAFF.

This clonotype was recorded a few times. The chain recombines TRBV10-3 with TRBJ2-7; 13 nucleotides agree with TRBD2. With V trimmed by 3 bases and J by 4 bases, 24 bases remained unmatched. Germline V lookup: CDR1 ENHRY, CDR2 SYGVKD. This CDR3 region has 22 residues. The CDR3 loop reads CAISELVADYSPGLAGEYEQYF. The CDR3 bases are TGTGCCATCAGTGAACTTGTGGCAGACTATTCTCCAGGACTAGCGGGAGAGTACGAGCAGTACTTC.

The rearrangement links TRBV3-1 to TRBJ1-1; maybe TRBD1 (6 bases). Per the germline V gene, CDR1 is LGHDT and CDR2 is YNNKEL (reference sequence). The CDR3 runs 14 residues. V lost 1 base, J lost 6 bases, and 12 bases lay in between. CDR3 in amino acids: CASSQVGARSEAFF. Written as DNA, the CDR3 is TGTGCCAGCAGCCAAGTGGGGGCCCGGTCTGAAGCTTTCTTT.

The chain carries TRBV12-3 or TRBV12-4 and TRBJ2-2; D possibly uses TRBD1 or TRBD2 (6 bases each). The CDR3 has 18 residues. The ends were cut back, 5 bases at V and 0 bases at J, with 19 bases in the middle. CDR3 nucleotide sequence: TGTGCCAGCAGTCCGTCTGGATGGGGGGCCGCGAACACCGGGGAGCTGTTTTTT. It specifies CASSPSGWGAANTGELFF.

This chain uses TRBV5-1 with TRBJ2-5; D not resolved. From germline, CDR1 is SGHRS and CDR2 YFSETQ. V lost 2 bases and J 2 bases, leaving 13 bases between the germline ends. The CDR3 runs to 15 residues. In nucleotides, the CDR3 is TGCGCCAGCAGCTTCAACGCGTATTCTCAAGAGACCCAGTACTTC. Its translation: CASSFNAYSQETQYF.